The 27 T cell receptor beta chains below all came from one sample that was sequenced in a study of blood T cells in healthy people across ages. PCR was performed a second time for about 7 to 12 cycles using a sample-barcoded 5' primer and a J-beta primer mix. TCRdb redid the calling of the 5' RACE reads with MiXCR, one entry per CDR3 protein. The table shows roughly 800,000 distinct CDR3 sequences, with about 53% occurring only once. The sequencing input was blood. Source of these receptors: a man at least 80 years old in good health.

This clonotype was recorded a few times. The chain has TRBV3-1 and TRBJ1-1; a weak D match, TRBD1 (6 bases). CDR3 length: 14 residues. Germline V gene lookup returns CDR1 LGHDT and CDR2 YNNKEL (reference sequence). The germline V and J ends were trimmed by 0 bases and 4 bases, with 9 bases remaining between them. CDR3 loop: CASSQEGGSTEAFF. Here the CDR3 DNA reads TGTGCCAGCAGCCAAGAGGGGGGCTCCACTGAAGCTTTCTTT.

The chain employs TRBV13 and TRBJ2-4; D perhaps matches TRBD1 (5 bases). Germline V gene data show CDR1 as PRHDT and CDR2 as FYEKMQ (reference sequence). This CDR3 has 14 residues. Between the trimmed V and J ends, which lost 6 bases and 8 bases, there was a span of 17 bases. This chain's CDR3 is CASSSDLIGDIQYF. CDR3 sequence (DNA): TGTGCCAGCAGTTCCGACTTAATAGGGGACATTCAGTACTTC.

The gene calls are TRBV6-1 and TRBJ2-7, with TRBD2 matching 8 bases. With 4 bases clipped from V and 2 bases from J, the junction kept 4 bases outside the gene matches. Germline V gene data show CDR1 as MNHNS and CDR2 as SASEGT. This CDR3 is built from 14 residues. For the CDR3, the DNA is TGTGCCAGCAGTGCTCGGGAGGGCCCCTACGAGCAGTACTTC. Translating gives CASSAREGPYEQYF.

J is TRBJ1-5 and V is TRBV5-1, with D maybe TRBD1 (6 bases). The germline CDR1 and CDR2 sequences are SGHRS and YFSETQ. Trimming took 0 bases from V and 0 from J, leaving 7 bases between them. The CDR3 sequence is 15 residues long. CDR3 in amino acids: CASSLEGVSNQPQHF. In DNA form, the CDR3 reads TGCGCCAGCAGCTTGGAGGGGGTTAGCAATCAGCCCCAGCATTTT.

The J gene is TRBJ1-1, the V gene TRBV27, with D maybe TRBD1 (6 bases). CDR3 length: 13 amino acids. The ends were cut back, 3 bases at V and 6 bases at J, with 11 bases in the middle. The germline CDR1 and CDR2 sequences are MNHEY and SMNVEV (reference sequence). The CDR3 DNA follows: TGTGCCAGCAGTTTCAGAAGGGGGTCTGAAGCTTTCTTT. As protein: CASSFRRGSEAFF.

The chain has TRBV7-2 and TRBJ2-4, with D tentatively TRBD2 (5 bases). The end of the DNA aligns better with TRBJ2-7, so the J call may be wrong. Germline V lookup: CDR1 SGHTA, CDR2 FQGNSA. The CDR3 length is 13 residues. CDR3 loop: CASRGNGAYEQYF. Here the CDR3 DNA reads TGTGCCAGCAGAGGCAACGGGGCCTACGAGCAGTACTTC.

This rearrangement joins TRBV20-1 to TRBJ1-5; maybe TRBD1 (6 bases). Trimming took 0 bases from V and 7 from J, leaving 16 bases between them. This CDR3 region has 15 residues. Germline lookup yields CDR1 DFQATT and CDR2 SNEGSKA (reference sequence). CDR3 in amino acids: CSARDQGRGGQPQHF. The CDR3 DNA reads TGCAGTGCTAGAGATCAGGGCAGGGGTGGCCAGCCCCAGCATTTT.

The CDR3 DNA sequence: TGCGCCAGCAGCGCCTCAGGGTCGGGAGGATATGGCTACACCTTC. Translated, it gives CASSASGSGGYGYTF. The V gene is TRBV5-1, the J gene TRBJ1-2; D possibly corresponds to TRBD1 (5 bases). The CDR3 length is 15 residues. Germline V gene sequence: CDR1 SGHRS, CDR2 YFSETQ. V was trimmed by 4 bases and J by 5 bases, leaving 18 bases between them.

With respect to this clonotype: One end of the junction is discordant with germline, which a read error may explain. The rearrangement links TRBV12-3 or TRBV12-4 to TRBJ1-2, with 9 bases that match TRBD1. CDR3 length: 15 residues. The CDR3, as DNA: TGTGCTAGCAGTTCCCCCGGGACAGGGATCTATGGCTACACCTTC. It codes for CASSSPGTGIYGYTF.

Regarding this clonotype: The junction shows a germline mismatch at one end, possibly a read error. The chain joins TRBV4-1 to TRBJ2-1; TRBD2 aligns across 11 bases. Matching the DNA end better, TRBJ2-7 makes the J call doubtful. The CDR3 loop spans 20 amino acids. Germline values: CDR1 MGHRA, CDR2 YSYEKL. CDR3 sequence: CAGSPPIGLAGGATYNEQYF. CDR3 nucleotide sequence: TGCGCCGGCAGCCCCCCAATTGGGCTAGCGGGAGGTGCCACCTACAATGAGCAGTACTTC.

The chain combines TRBV19 with TRBJ2-4; TRBD1 agrees at 7 bases. TRBJ2-7 matches the DNA end more closely, so the J call is doubtful. The CDR3 runs 15 residues. In germline, CDR1 is LNHDA, CDR2 SQIVND (reference sequence). The CDR3 protein is CASSINKGANYEQYF. CDR3 in DNA: TGTGCCAGTAGTATTAATAAGGGGGCGAACTACGAGCAGTACTTC.

V and J are TRBV6-5 and TRBJ1-6; D is uncertain. Germline CDR1 is MNHEY and CDR2 is SVGAGI. Trimming removed 0 bases from V and 5 bases from J, with 8 bases in between. The CDR3 consists of 15 residues. CDR3: CASSYSPRNNSPLHF. For the CDR3, the DNA is TGTGCCAGCAGTTACTCTCCGAGGAATAATTCACCCCTCCACTTT.

Note on this clonotype: Germline is not matched at one junction end, which may reflect a read error. The chain uses TRBV29-1 and TRBJ2-3; 12 nucleotides match TRBD1. Germline assignment: CDR1 SQVTM and CDR2 ANQGSEA. This CDR3 is built from 16 residues. The CDR3 reads CSVLPWDRGRRDTLYF. The CDR3 region has the DNA TGCAGCGTTCTACCGTGGGACAGGGGGCGCAGGGATACGCTGTATTTT.

This chain joins TRBV20-1 and TRBJ2-5; TRBD2 is a possible D gene (5 bases). The CDR3 has 15 amino acids. Germline CDR1 reads DFQATT; CDR2 reads SNEGSKA (reference sequence). With 5 bases removed from V and 2 bases from J, the gap between germline ends came to 18 bases. The CDR3 sequence: CSASDNGEQQETQYF. The CDR3 nucleotides read TGCAGTGCTTCCGACAATGGGGAGCAGCAAGAGACCCAGTACTTC.

A remark on this clonotype: One end of the junction fails to match germline, which may point to a read error. This chain links TRBV9 with TRBJ2-1, with D possibly called TRBD1 or TRBD2 (5 bases each). The CDR3 loop spans 15 amino acids. Germline CDR1 SGDLS, CDR2 YYNGEE. DNA of the CDR3: TGTGCCAGCAGCGTAGCTGGGCCCGGGGCCAATGAACAGTTCTTC. It translates to CASSVAGPGANEQFF.

The chain recombines TRBV5-1 with TRBJ2-1; TRBD2 matches at 10 bases. Germline values: CDR1 SGHRS, CDR2 YFSETQ. The CDR3 is made up of 16 amino acids. With 1 base clipped from V and 4 bases from J, the junction kept 5 bases outside the gene matches. CDR3 sequence (DNA): TGCGCCAGCAGCTTGAGTGGGACTAGCGAGTACAATGAGCAGTTCTTC. Translation: CASSLSGTSEYNEQFF.

This clonotype has a single count. The chain couples TRBV7-9 to TRBJ1-5; D call uncertain. Germline V lookup: CDR1 SEHNR, CDR2 FQNEAQ (reference sequence). The ends were cut back, 5 bases at V and 7 bases at J, with 9 bases in the middle. The CDR3 runs 12 residues. CDR3 bases: TGTGCCAGCAGCCTACCCTCCCAGCCCCAGCATTTT. This translates into CASSLPSQPQHF.

Comments on this clonotype: Compared with germline, one end of the junction differs, possibly owing to a read error. The V call is TRBV10-3, the J call TRBJ2-1; 9 bases agree with TRBD2. This CDR3 region has 16 residues. Per the germline V gene, CDR1 is ENHRY and CDR2 is SYGVKD. In DNA form, the CDR3 reads TGTACCATCGCTTCCTCTGGCGGGAGGGCGAAAAATGAGCAGTTCTTC. Translation gives CTIASSGGRAKNEQFF.

The chain couples TRBV20-1 to TRBJ1-2; D gene uncertain. Looked up from germline, CDR1 is DFQATT and CDR2 is SNEGSKA (reference sequence). V shed 0 bases and J shed 8 bases, with 10 bases lying between them. The CDR3 sequence is 12 residues long. The CDR3 DNA reads as TGCAGTGCTAGAGATAGTTTGAGGGGCTACACCTTC. Translation gives CSARDSLRGYTF.

The sample holds a few counts of this clonotype. The V and J genes are TRBV7-9 and TRBJ1-5, with 7 nucleotides matching TRBD1. This CDR3 comprises 15 residues. Trimming took 1 base from V and 6 from J; bases not matched to a gene: 6. CDR1 SEHNR and CDR2 FQNEAQ come from the germline V gene (reference sequence). CDR3 DNA: TGTGCCAGCAGCTTAGGCATACAGGGGAGTCAGCCCCAGCATTTT. Its translation: CASSLGIQGSQPQHF. Filled out from reference TRBV7-9 and TRBJ1-5, the complete variable domain reads DTGVSQNPRHKITKRGQNVTFRCDPISEHNRLYWYRQTLGQGPEFLTYFQNEAQLEKSRLLSDRFSAERPKGSFSTLEIQRTEQGDSAMYLCASSLGIQGSQPQHFGDGTRLSIL.

The J gene is TRBJ2-7, the V gene TRBV9; 11 nucleotides match TRBD2. The tail of the sequence fits TRBJ2-5 better, so the J call may be wrong. Germline V lookup: CDR1 SGDLS, CDR2 YYNGEE. The CDR3 has 17 amino acids. For the CDR3, the DNA is TGTGCCAGCAGCGACTCGGGACTAGCGGTGGGGGGAGAGACCCAGTACTTC. Protein product: CASSDSGLAVGGETQYF.

This clonotype was observed a handful of times. The chain carries TRBV9 and TRBJ2-7; D is uncertain. Per germline, CDR1 SGDLS and CDR2 YYNGEE. The CDR3 covers 13 residues. V lost 4 bases and J 6 bases, leaving 14 bases between the germline ends. The CDR3 region is CASSSAPYGEQYF. CDR3 nucleotide sequence: TGTGCCAGCAGCTCCGCCCCCTACGGCGAGCAGTACTTC.

The chain carries TRBV5-1 and TRBJ2-2; D might be TRBD1 or TRBD2, each matching 5 bases. CDR3 size: 16 residues. Trimming stripped 6 bases from V and 1 base from J, with 16 bases between. Germline-derived CDR1 and CDR2 are SGHRS and YFSETQ. CDR3 sequence reads: CASTPTGQMNTGELFF. CDR3 DNA: TGCGCCAGCACCCCCACGGGGCAGATGAACACCGGGGAGCTGTTTTTT.

The rearrangement uses TRBV20-1 and TRBJ2-5, with D tentatively TRBD2 (6 bases). V was shortened by 3 bases and J by 4 bases, with 21 bases between the two germline ends. The CDR3 has 16 amino acids. Germline lookup yields CDR1 DFQATT and CDR2 SNEGSKA (reference sequence). This CDR3 reads CSAREGRGQWRETQYF. The CDR3 nucleotides are TGCAGTGCTAGGGAGGGGAGAGGGCAATGGCGAGAGACCCAGTACTTC.

V is TRBV20-1 and J is TRBJ2-1, with D possibly being TRBD2 (5 bases). The V gene lost 3 bases and the J gene lost 0 bases, with 18 bases spanning the gap. Germline CDR1 reads DFQATT; CDR2 reads SNEGSKA (reference sequence). The CDR3 length is 17 residues. This CDR3 reads CSASTTRSPRSYNEQFF. The CDR3 DNA reads as TGCAGTGCTAGCACAACTAGGTCCCCTCGCTCCTACAATGAGCAGTTCTTC.

The genes are TRBV6-6 and TRBJ2-5, with D tentatively TRBD2 (6 bases). The CDR3 has 15 amino acids. Trimming took 0 bases from V and 3 from J, leaving 11 bases between them. Germline V gives CDR1 MNHNY, CDR2 SVGAGI (reference sequence). In DNA, the CDR3 is TGTGCCAGCAGTTACTCGCCCCGACTAGAAGAGACCCAGTACTTC. Protein product: CASSYSPRLEETQYF.

J is TRBJ2-1 and V is TRBV20-1, with TRBD2 as a possible D gene (6 bases). The CDR3 covers 14 residues. Germline values: CDR1 DFQATT, CDR2 SNEGSKA (reference sequence). The germline V and J ends were trimmed by 3 bases and 6 bases, with 15 bases remaining between them. The CDR3 DNA is TGCAGTGCTAGGGAGGCTCGGGGGAGCAATGAGCAGTTCTTC. Residues: CSAREARGSNEQFF.